The sample holds many counts of the clone carrying this T cell receptor (beta chain). The antigen is unknown. This entry comes from a study of T cells after yellow fever vaccination. Across the study: Fractions of limited cellularity were prepared by means of SMART-Seq v4 Ultra Low Input.

Trimming cost V 0 bases and J 3 bases; bases outside gene matches: 1. Germline CDR1 and CDR2: SGHDT and YYEEEE. The CDR3 extends over 15 amino acids. The study's findings and limits: Relatively few clonotypes were ones that appeared in both CD4 and CD8 compartments. At under 97% for CD4 and about 88% for CD8, most primary-vaccination clones showed up again after the booster. FACS-sorted repertoires might harbor abundant contaminating clonotypes from the bulk population.

TCRdb passed the 5' RACE reads through MiXCR, listing each CDR3 protein once. The sample holds a few hundred thousand distinct CDR3 sequences, less than 20% seen once. The chain couples TRBV5-6 to TRBJ2-2, with 8 bases lining up with TRBD1. The source is a man aged 18-30 years who received the YFV17D yellow fever vaccine. The starting material was PBMCs, obtained more than 4 days after the first yellow fever vaccination. The CDR3 region is CASSLDRGDTGELFF. CDR3 in DNA: TGTGCCAGCAGCTTGGACAGGGGGGACACCGGGGAGCTGTTTTTT.